This T cell receptor beta chain came from a study of beta chain features in type 1 diabetes. This clone was observed a few times. Its target is unknown. This CDR3 is built from 13 residues. CDR1 and CDR2 (germline): SEHNR, FQNEAQ (reference sequence). V dropped 1 base and J dropped 5 bases, with 6 bases sitting between them. Study observations and caveats: Among type 1 diabetes patients, VDJ junctions had fewer insertions and more deletions. Among patients, naive, central memory and Treg TCRB repertoires appeared more similar than among healthy donors. In every one of the four CD4+ subsets, TCRB CDR3s were moderately but significantly shorter in Type 1 diabetes patients.

Expressed TCRB transcripts were sequenced, since all the RNA that had been isolated was reverse transcribed. Measured with immunoSEQ multiplex PCR; TCRdb has only the in-frame clones, and not every one. Among hundreds of thousands of clones, about 14% were seen once, and the ten largest hold approximately 0.039%. This clonotype was sampled from a man between 18 and 29 years old with type 1 diabetes. Sequencing used naive CD4+ T cells from blood. The V and J genes are TRBV7-9 and TRBJ1-5; D ambiguous. In DNA, the CDR3 is TGTGCCAGCAGCTTAGAAGCCGATCAGCCCCAGCATTTT. It is translated as CASSLEADQPQHF.